Below are 5 T cell receptor beta chains sequenced from a single sample in a study of human T cells and chemical hapten exposure. Using its own MiXCR run on the RACE reads, TCRdb lists one record per CDR3 protein. The sample contains 240,000 or so distinct CDR3 sequences, about 8.6% of which appear only once. Time point here: pre-sensitization, week 0. Treatment noted: therapeutic diphenylcyclopropenone sensitization with weekly scalp DPC. Sequenced material: whole blood, taken in connection with sensitization to the hapten diphenylcyclopropenone (DPC). The receptors derive from a woman in her 40s with alopecia areata. Some clones in this sample may be carry-over from other donors' samples.

The chain links TRBV5-1 to TRBJ2-1, with D possibly being TRBD1 (5 bases). This CDR3 comprises 18 residues. Trimming stripped 0 bases from V and 3 bases from J, with 19 bases between. The germline CDR1 and CDR2 sequences are SGHRS and YFSETQ. CDR3 bases: TGCGCCAGCAGCTTGGGTTTATTGGCGGACACGCTCTACAATGAGCAGTTCTTC. Encoded protein: CASSLGLLADTLYNEQFF.

This clonotype was detected a few times. The rearrangement uses TRBV9 and TRBJ2-3; D is perhaps TRBD1 or TRBD2 (5 bases each). The CDR3 consists of 15 residues. Germline V gives CDR1 SGDLS, CDR2 YYNGEE. The germline V and J ends were trimmed by 0 bases and 0 bases, with 8 bases remaining between them. The CDR3 is CASSVGQRSTDTQYF. Written as DNA, the CDR3 is TGTGCCAGCAGCGTAGGACAGCGGAGCACAGATACGCAGTATTTT.

In this sample, this clonotype turned up a few times. The CDR3 is CSVRQGAFQETQYF. CDR3 bases: TGCAGCGTTCGACAGGGGGCCTTCCAAGAGACCCAGTACTTC. The V and J genes are TRBV29-1 and TRBJ2-5, with 10 nucleotides matching TRBD1. V shed 5 bases and J 1 base; nucleotides not matched to a gene: 4. In germline, CDR1 is SQVTM, CDR2 ANQGSEA. This CDR3 contains 14 residues.

There are a few counts of this clonotype. The V and J genes are TRBV11-2 and TRBJ2-2; TRBD1 matches 9 bases. After removal of 2 bases from V and 2 bases from J, the junction contained 6 bases not matched to a gene. The CDR3 totals 17 residues. From germline, CDR1 is SGHAT and CDR2 FQNNGV. As DNA, the CDR3 is TGTGCCAGCAGCTTACCCCGGACAGGGGTCAACACCGGGGAGCTGTTTTTT. Translation: CASSLPRTGVNTGELFF.

The V and J genes are TRBV7-9 and TRBJ1-1; D is undetermined. Germline V gene data show CDR1 as SEHNR and CDR2 as FQNEAQ (reference sequence). The CDR3 extends over 16 amino acids. V lost 5 bases and J lost 1, with 17 bases in between. The CDR3 nucleotides read TGTGCCAGCAGCGGCCCCTCCCGGGCGCAGAACACTGAAGCTTTCTTT. This encodes CASSGPSRAQNTEAFF.